The T cell receptor (beta chain) described here comes from a study of neurological immune-mediated disorders. Each CDR3 protein gets one entry after TCRdb re-called the 5' RACE reads with MiXCR. This repertoire shows about 36,000 distinct CDR3 sequences, under 13% found once; its top ten account for approximately 6.9%. In this sample, this clonotype turned up many times. This clonotype originated in a woman in her 30s with HTLV-1-associated myelopathy (HAM/TSP). The sample was PBMCs.

The CDR3 loop reads CSARDTWVGGVSEAFF. The CDR3 nucleotides read TGCAGTGCTAGAGACACATGGGTAGGGGGCGTTTCTGAAGCTTTCTTT. V is TRBV20-1 and J is TRBJ1-1, with 7 bases fitting TRBD1. V dropped 0 bases and J dropped 6; count of bases not matched to a gene: 13. The germline V gene encodes CDR1 DFQATT and CDR2 SNEGSKA (reference sequence). The CDR3 consists of 16 residues.